This T cell receptor beta chain was documented in a study of control samples from healthy donors and cancer patients. TCRdb's copy holds only in-frame clones and misses some; the assay was immunoSEQ multiplex PCR. The sample lists approximately 90,000 clones; 93% were seen once. Germline V gene sequence: CDR1 LNHDA, CDR2 SQIVND (reference sequence). Losses at the gene ends were 8 bases for V and 11 bases for J; bases not matched to a gene: 11. There are 13 residues in the CDR3. The sequenced sample consisted of blood. The TCR comes from a woman in her twenties or thirties in good health. The J gene is TRBJ2-1, the V gene TRBV19; 8 positions match TRBD1. The CDR3 here is CASGVDRDGKQFF. In DNA, the CDR3 is TGTGCCAGTGGCGTGGACAGGGATGGTAAGCAGTTCTTC.